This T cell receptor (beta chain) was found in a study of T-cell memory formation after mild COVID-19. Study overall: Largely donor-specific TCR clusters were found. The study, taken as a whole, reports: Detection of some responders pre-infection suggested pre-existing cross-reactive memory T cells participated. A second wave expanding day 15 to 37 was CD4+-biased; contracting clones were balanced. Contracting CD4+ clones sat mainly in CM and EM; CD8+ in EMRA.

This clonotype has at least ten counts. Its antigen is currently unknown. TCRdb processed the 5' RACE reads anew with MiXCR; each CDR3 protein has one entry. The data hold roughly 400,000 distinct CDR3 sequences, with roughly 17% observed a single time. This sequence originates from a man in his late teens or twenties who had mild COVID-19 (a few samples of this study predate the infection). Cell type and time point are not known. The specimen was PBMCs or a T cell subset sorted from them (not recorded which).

The CDR3 DNA follows: TGTGCCACCAGTGATTTGCAGCTGGGTGAGACCCAGTTCTTC. Its translation: CATSDLQLGETQFF. The rearrangement uses TRBV24-1 and TRBJ2-1; no firm D call. Trimming took 0 bases from V and 13 from J, leaving 15 bases between them. Germline V gene data show CDR1 as KGHDR and CDR2 as SFDVKD. The CDR3 loop spans 14 amino acids.